This TCR beta chain was sequenced during a study of T-cell reconstitution after alpha-beta-depleted transplantation in children (dated by TCRdb to about 2016). Regarding the research as a whole: The study quantitatively tracked T-cell immune reconstitution after TCRalphabeta/CD19-depleted allogeneic hematopoietic cell transplantation in children using TCR repertoire profiling.

Reading the label with the study, this specimen's treatment or condition is: allogeneic hematopoietic cell transplantation with graft depleted of TCRalphabeta T cells and CD19 B cells. TCRalphabeta/CD19-depleted allogeneic hematopoietic cell grafts were given to the transplant recipients, all of whom were children. This clonotype was counted only a few times. Its antigen is unknown. No base quality information exists; no much larger clone differs at one position. Results the study describes overall, beyond this receptor: About two months after transplant, the apparently early recovery of alphabetaT-cell counts reportedly depended on just several hundred clones that had expanded rapidly and came from non-depleted graft cells. Hyperexpanded clone frequencies declined over subsequent months; after one year, T-cell counts and TCRbeta diversity were mostly attributed to newly produced T cells. In some patients, the high TCRbeta diversity seen at day 60 was put down to recipient T cells and intrathymic progenitors that had survived conditioning.

Libraries were made using PCR. Sequencer: Illumina HiSeq 2500. TCR libraries were prepared with molecular barcoding, using unique molecular identifiers to normalize TCRbeta repertoire quantification. TCRdb reworked the public reads: Q25 trimming with fastp, MiXCR clone assembly, productive beta chains retained. Here each entry gathers all rows of one CDR3 protein and keeps the most common genes and DNA. The sample contains about 980,000 distinct CDR3 sequences, about 31% of them found a single time. Clones ranked in the top ten supply about 28% of the sample. The clonotype comes from a boy younger than two who had a stem cell transplant for SCID, so the T cells may come from the graft donor. The material sequenced was PBMCs, mostly from graft donor cells, taken 360 days after TCRalphabeta/CD19-depleted stem cell transplant.

The base sequence is TGTGCCAGCAGTCTAAAGAAACTCCGGGACTTCTCCTACAATGAGCAGTTCTTC. This sequence encodes CASSLKKLRDFSYNEQFF. The chain couples TRBV12-3 or TRBV12-4 to TRBJ2-1; TRBD2 is a possible D gene, resting on 6 matching bases. From its cysteine to its phenylalanine, the CDR3 spans 18 amino acids. Only the CDR3 region is kept as DNA, spanning 54 bases read in frame from base 1. V and J lose 5 bases and 0 bases, and a span of 20 bases separates them.